These 10 T cell receptor beta chains were all obtained from the same sample, sequenced in a study of blood T cell repertoires in COVID-19. Profiling relied on immunoSEQ multiplex PCR, and the TCRdb table lists in-frame clones only, not all of them. The sample comprises approximately 70,000 clones, about 86% of which are singletons, and almost 4% rests with the top ten. The sequencing input was peripheral blood. These receptors were obtained from a man aged 70 or older with active COVID-19.

DNA of the CDR3: TGTGCCAGCAGGCCCTACAGGGGGCGATTGTCTGAAGCTTTCTTT. Translation: CASRPYRGRLSEAFF. The gene calls are TRBV6-5 and TRBJ1-1; TRBD1 matches at 9 bases. The CDR3 contains 15 residues. Germline-derived CDR1 and CDR2 are MNHEY and SVGAGI. The J segment lost 6 bases and the V segment lost 6 bases, leaving 11 bases of the junction unmatched.

The count of this clone is one. This sequence joins TRBV6-2 or TRBV6-3 and TRBJ2-5; D unclear. This CDR3 has 13 amino acids. V shed 6 bases and J shed 6 bases, with 14 bases lying between them. Germline V gene data show CDR1 as MNHEY and CDR2 as SVGEGT. The CDR3, as DNA: TGTGCCAGCAGCCCCGCCGGGTGGAAGACCCAGTACTTC. Translation: CASSPAGWKTQYF.

This chain's CDR3 is CASSVGGIHEQYF. CDR3 DNA sequence: TGTGCCAGCAGCGTCGGCGGCATCCACGAGCAGTACTTC. The rearrangement links TRBV9 to TRBJ2-7; D remains ambiguous. Trimming shortened V by 2 bases and J by 5 bases, and 11 bases separated the two germline ends. CDR3 length: 13 amino acids. CDR1 and CDR2 from the germline V gene are SGDLS and YYNGEE. Full variable domain (remainder filled in from reference TRBV9 and TRBJ2-7): DSGVTQTPKHLITATGQRVTLRCSPRSGDLSVYWYQQSLDQGLQFLIQYYNGEERAKGNILERFSAQQFPDLHSELNLSSLELGDSALYFCASSVGGIHEQYFGPGTRLTVT.

The rearrangement uses TRBV9 and TRBJ2-7; D gene ambiguous. This CDR3 is 14 amino acids long. CDR1 is SGDLS, CDR2 YYNGEE, per germline. V was cut by 1 base and J by 3 bases, with 11 bases left in between. The CDR3 here is CASSVMSGVYEQYF. The CDR3 nucleotides read TGTGCCAGCAGCGTAATGTCGGGTGTCTACGAGCAGTACTTC.

This chain connects TRBV6-6 to TRBJ2-3; 7 bases line up with TRBD1. V trimming: 7 bases; J trimming: 3 bases; junction bases outside the gene matches: 7. CDR1 is MNHNY and CDR2 is SVGAGI in the germline V gene (reference sequence). The CDR3 is 14 residues long. The CDR3 bases are TGTGCCAGCAACCCGACAGGGCCTACAGATACGCAGTATTTT. Translating gives CASNPTGPTDTQYF.

The gene calls are TRBV25-1 and TRBJ2-1, with D uncertain. CDR3 length equals 13 residues. CDR1 is MGHDK, CDR2 SYGVNS, per germline. The germline V and J ends were trimmed by 10 bases and 0 bases, with 10 bases remaining between them. CDR3 sequence: CATEESSYNEQFF. CDR3 nucleotide sequence: TGTGCCACCGAGGAGAGCTCCTACAATGAGCAGTTCTTC.

The sample holds a few counts of this clone. Other DNA sequences in the same sample also yield this CDR3. The chain couples TRBV19 to TRBJ1-1; D is perhaps TRBD1 (5 bases). Trimming stripped 5 bases from V and 0 bases from J, with 10 bases between. In germline, CDR1 is LNHDA, CDR2 SQIVND (reference sequence). The CDR3 has 14 residues. The CDR3 nucleotides are TGTGCCAGTAGTCGCGGGACTATGAACACTGAAGCTTTCTTT. Its protein is CASSRGTMNTEAFF.

The rearrangement links TRBV6-1 to TRBJ1-6, with D possibly matching TRBD1 (6 bases). V lost 3 bases to trimming and J lost 10 bases, with 13 bases between them. The CDR3 loop spans 14 amino acids. Germline values: CDR1 MNHNS, CDR2 SASEGT. Written as DNA, the CDR3 is TGTGCCAGCAGTGACGGTCCAGGGGAATCACCCCTCCACTTT. Protein product: CASSDGPGESPLHF.

The rearrangement joins TRBV28 to TRBJ1-5; 7 bases align to TRBD1. V was pared by 5 bases and J by 6 bases, with 7 bases of the junction left unmatched. CDR1 is MDHEN, CDR2 SYDVKM, per germline. The length of the CDR3 is 14 residues. The CDR3 region has the DNA TGTGCCAGCAGTAAAACAGGGGACCGTCAGCCCCAGCATTTT. Protein sequence: CASSKTGDRQPQHF. Supplemented by reference TRBV28 and TRBJ1-5, the full variable domain reads DVKVTQSSRYLVKRTGEKVFLECVQDMDHENMFWYRQDPGLGLRLIYFSYDVKMKEKGDIPEGYSVSREKKERFSLILESASTNQTSMYLCASSKTGDRQPQHFGDGTRLSIL.

The sample holds a few counts of this clone. This sequence joins TRBV3-1 (or the pseudogene TRBV3-2) and TRBJ1-1, with D possibly TRBD1 on 5 matching bases. Trimming took 1 base from V and 6 from J, leaving 12 bases between them. Germline CDR1 reads LGHDT; CDR2 reads YNNKEL (reference sequence). CDR3 length equals 14 residues. The CDR3 nucleotides are TGTGCCAGCAGCCAAGGATTCAGGGTCGCTGAAGCTTTCTTT. Amino acids: CASSQGFRVAEAFF.